This T cell receptor beta chain came from a study of blood T cell repertoires in COVID-19. Participants' own reports of clinical history determined their cohort assignment. Only in-frame clones appear in the TCRdb table, and some are missing; sequencing was by immunoSEQ multiplex PCR. Of about 310,000 clones in the sample, about nine tenths are singletons; the top ten hold approximately 9.8%. The sample comprised PBMCs or T cells enriched from blood (not recorded which). The receptor comes from a woman between 35 and 50 years old who had recovered from COVID-19.

The CDR3 DNA is TGTGCCAGCAGTTTATTGGGACAGTCCAACACTGAAGCTTTCTTT. Its translation is CASSLLGQSNTEAFF. The chain is built from TRBV28 and TRBJ1-1, with 7 nucleotides matching TRBD1. The CDR3 length is 15 residues. V was pared by 1 base and J by 2 bases, with 4 bases of the junction left unmatched. Per the germline V gene, CDR1 is MDHEN and CDR2 is SYDVKM. Combining the CDR3 with reference TRBV28 and TRBJ1-1 gives the whole variable domain DVKVTQSSRYLVKRTGEKVFLECVQDMDHENMFWYRQDPGLGLRLIYFSYDVKMKEKGDIPEGYSVSREKKERFSLILESASTNQTSMYLCASSLLGQSNTEAFFGQGTRLTVV.